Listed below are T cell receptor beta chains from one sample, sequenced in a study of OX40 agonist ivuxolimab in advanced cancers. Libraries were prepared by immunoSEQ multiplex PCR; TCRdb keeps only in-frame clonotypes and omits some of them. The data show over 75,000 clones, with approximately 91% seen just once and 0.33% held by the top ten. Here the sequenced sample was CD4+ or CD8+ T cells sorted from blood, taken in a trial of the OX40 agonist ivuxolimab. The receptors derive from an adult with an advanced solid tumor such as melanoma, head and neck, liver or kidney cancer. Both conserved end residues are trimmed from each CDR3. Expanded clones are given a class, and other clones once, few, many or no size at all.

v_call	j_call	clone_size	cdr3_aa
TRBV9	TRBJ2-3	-	ASSPVATHRTDTQY
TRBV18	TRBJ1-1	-	ASSQWTTEAF
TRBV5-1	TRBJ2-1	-	ASSLESGKYNEQF
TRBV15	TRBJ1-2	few	ATSREAGQI
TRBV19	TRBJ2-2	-	ASRTGGRDTGELF
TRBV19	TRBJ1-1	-	ASIQGQGIGTEAF
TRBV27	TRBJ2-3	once	ASSYLAGGYTDTQY
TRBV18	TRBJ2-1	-	ASSQQGIDEQF
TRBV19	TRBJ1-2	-	ASSPSGVREYGYT
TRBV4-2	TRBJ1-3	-	ASSQDWGASGNTIY
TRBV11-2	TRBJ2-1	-	ASSFWTSSPDEQF
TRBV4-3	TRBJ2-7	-	ASSQDLGPTYEQY
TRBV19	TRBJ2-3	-	ASSISYTDTQY
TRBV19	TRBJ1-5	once	ASSSPGQGGNQPQH
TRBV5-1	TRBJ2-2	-	ASSSLAGVNTGELF
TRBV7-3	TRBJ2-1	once	ASSSQPTLSDEQF
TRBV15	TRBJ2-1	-	ATSRVAGGYHEQF
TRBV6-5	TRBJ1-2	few	ASRNRGSLL
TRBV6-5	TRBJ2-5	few	ASSPGGAGQETQY
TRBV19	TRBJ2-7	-	ASSGDRGVEQY
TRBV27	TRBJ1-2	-	ASRLRGQGLTGYT
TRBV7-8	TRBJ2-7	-	ASSRDGAERGYEQY
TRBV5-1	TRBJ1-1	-	ASSLGQRNTEAF
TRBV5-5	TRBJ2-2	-	ASSSPAGGSNTGELF
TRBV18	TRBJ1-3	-	ASSPQFSGNTIY
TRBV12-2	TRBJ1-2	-	ASRPYSTGGNLGKTQGYGYT
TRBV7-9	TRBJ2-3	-	ASSSYREPNTQY
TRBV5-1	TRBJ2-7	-	ASSLVPGSSYEQY
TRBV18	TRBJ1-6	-	ASSPGQGGNSPLH
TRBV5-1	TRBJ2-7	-	ASSLDTHRSYEQY
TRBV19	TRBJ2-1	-	ASSNRLAVNNEQF
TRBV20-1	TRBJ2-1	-	SAIRQDRQF
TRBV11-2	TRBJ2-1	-	ASSLSGTLAF
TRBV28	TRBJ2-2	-	ASSTYRGHTGELF
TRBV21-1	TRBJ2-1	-	ASSKSPLAGALSSYNEQF
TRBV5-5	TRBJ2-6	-	ASSVTGGNSGANVLT
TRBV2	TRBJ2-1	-	ASSEWARRTYNEQF
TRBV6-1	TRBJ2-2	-	ASSAAQGARNTGELF
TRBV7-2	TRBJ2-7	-	ASSTRGLGSYEQY
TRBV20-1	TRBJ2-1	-	SARVGDEQF
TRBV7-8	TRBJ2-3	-	ASSSLAGLPLTQY
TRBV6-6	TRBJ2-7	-	ASSKQGARGEQY
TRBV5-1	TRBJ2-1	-	ASSLVGTYRGNEQF
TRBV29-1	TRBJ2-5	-	SVLLAQGLQETQY
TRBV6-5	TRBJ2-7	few	ASTPLLGGEQY
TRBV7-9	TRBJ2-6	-	ASIHTTGATSGANVLT
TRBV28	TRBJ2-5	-	ASSRGLAGGEETQY
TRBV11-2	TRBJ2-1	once	ASSPRAGRRDNEQF
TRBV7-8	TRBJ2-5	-	ASSLRLAGGQQTQY
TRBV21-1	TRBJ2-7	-	ASSKARDTVYEQY
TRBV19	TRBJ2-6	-	ASSMRGTSGANVLT
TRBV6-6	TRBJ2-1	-	ASSALAPLYNEQF
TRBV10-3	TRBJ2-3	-	AISETRERTQY
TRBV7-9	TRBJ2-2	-	ASSLGGLVENTGELF